This T cell receptor beta chain was identified in a study of CD8+ T cells in alopecia areata. General study points: Compared with normal scalp, lesional scalp had higher clonality and more expanded CD8+ clones.

This clone has more than one count but fewer than ten. What it binds is not known. Extraction and reverse transcription of RNA yielded cDNA as the sequencing template. Using immunoSEQ multiplex PCR, the repertoire was profiled, and TCRdb retains in-frame clones only, with some absent. The sample yields some 95,000 clones, 35% to 50% seen once. V lost 0 bases and J 4 bases, leaving 14 bases between the germline ends. The germline V gene has CDR1 SGHRS and CDR2 YFSETQ. This CDR3 contains 16 residues. The sequenced sample consisted of CD4+ T cells sorted from blood. The clonotype comes from a human donor with alopecia areata. The rearrangement links TRBV5-1 to TRBJ2-1, with TRBD2 as a possible D gene (6 bases). The CDR3 here is CASSLGDGSTYNEQFF. The CDR3 nucleotides read TGCGCCAGCAGCTTGGGGGACGGGAGCACTTACAATGAGCAGTTCTTC.